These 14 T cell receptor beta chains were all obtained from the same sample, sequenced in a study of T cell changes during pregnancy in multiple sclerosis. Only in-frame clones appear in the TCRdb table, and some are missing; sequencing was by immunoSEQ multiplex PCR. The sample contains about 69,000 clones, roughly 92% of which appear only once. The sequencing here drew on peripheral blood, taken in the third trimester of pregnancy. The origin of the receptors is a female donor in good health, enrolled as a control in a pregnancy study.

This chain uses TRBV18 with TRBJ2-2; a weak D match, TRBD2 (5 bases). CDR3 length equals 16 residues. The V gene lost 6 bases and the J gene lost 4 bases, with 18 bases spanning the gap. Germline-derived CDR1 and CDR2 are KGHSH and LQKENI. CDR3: CASSLNGVSGTGELFF. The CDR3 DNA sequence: TGTGCCAGCTCCCTCAATGGGGTGAGCGGCACCGGGGAGCTGTTTTTT. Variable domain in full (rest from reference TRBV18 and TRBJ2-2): NAGVMQNPRHLVRRRGQEARLRCSPMKGHSHVYWYRQLPEEGLKFMVYLQKENIIDESGMPKERFSAEFPKEGPSILRIQQVVRGDSAAYFCASSLNGVSGTGELFFGEGSRLTVL.

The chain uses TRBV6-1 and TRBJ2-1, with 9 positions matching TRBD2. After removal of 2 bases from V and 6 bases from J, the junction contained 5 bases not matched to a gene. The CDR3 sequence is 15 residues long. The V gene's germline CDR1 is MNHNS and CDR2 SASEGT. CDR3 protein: CASSEFAGGGNEQFF. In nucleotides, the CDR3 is TGTGCCAGCAGTGAATTTGCGGGGGGGGGCAATGAGCAGTTCTTC.

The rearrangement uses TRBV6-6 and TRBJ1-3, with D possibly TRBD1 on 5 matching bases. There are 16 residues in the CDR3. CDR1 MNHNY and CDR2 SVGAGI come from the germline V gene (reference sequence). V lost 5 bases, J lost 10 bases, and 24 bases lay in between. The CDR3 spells CASSPPGRGGKRTIYF. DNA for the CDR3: TGTGCCAGCAGTCCCCCGGGCCGCGGGGGTAAGAGGACCATATATTTT.

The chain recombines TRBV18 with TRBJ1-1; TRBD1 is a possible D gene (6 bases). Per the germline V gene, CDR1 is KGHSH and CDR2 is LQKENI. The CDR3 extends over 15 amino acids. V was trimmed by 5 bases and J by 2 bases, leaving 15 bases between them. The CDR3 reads CASSASQGRNTEAFF. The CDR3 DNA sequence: TGTGCCAGCTCAGCCTCCCAGGGGCGAAACACTGAAGCTTTCTTT.

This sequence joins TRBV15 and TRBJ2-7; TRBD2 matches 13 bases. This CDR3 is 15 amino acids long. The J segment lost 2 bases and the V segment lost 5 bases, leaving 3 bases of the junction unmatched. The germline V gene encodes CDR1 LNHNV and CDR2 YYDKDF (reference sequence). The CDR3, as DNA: TGTGCCACCAGCTTAGGACTAGCGGGAGCCTACGAGCAGTACTTC. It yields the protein CATSLGLAGAYEQYF.

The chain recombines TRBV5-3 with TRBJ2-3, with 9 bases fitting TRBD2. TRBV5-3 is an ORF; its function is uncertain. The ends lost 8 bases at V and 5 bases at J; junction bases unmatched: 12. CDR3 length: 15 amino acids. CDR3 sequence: CARRALSGRKDTQYF. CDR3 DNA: TGTGCCAGGCGTGCCCTTAGCGGGAGAAAAGATACGCAGTATTTT.

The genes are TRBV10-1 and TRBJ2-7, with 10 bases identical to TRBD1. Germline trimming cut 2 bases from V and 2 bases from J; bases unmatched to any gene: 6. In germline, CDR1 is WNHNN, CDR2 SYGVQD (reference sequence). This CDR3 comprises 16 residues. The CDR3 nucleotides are TGCGCCAGCAGTGAGATGGACAGGGGGAGTGCCTACGAGCAGTACTTC. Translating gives CASSEMDRGSAYEQYF.

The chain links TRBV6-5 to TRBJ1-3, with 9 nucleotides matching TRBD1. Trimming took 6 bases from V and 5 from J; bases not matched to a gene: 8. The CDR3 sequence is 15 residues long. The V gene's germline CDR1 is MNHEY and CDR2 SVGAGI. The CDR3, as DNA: TGTGCCAGCAGCCTTACGGACAGGGGACGAAACACCATATATTTT. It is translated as CASSLTDRGRNTIYF.

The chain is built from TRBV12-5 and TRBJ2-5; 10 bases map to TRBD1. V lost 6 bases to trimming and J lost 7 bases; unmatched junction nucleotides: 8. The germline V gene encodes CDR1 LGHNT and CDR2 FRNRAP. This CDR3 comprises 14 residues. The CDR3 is CASGPGQGEGTQYF. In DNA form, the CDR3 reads TGTGCTAGTGGCCCAGGACAGGGGGAAGGGACCCAGTACTTC. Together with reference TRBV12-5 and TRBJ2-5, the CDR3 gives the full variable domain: DARVTQTPRHKVTEMGQEVTMRCQPILGHNTVFWYRQTMMQGLELLAYFRNRAPLDDSGMPKDRFSAEMPDATLATLKIQPSEPRDSAVYFCASGPGQGEGTQYFGPGTRLLVL.

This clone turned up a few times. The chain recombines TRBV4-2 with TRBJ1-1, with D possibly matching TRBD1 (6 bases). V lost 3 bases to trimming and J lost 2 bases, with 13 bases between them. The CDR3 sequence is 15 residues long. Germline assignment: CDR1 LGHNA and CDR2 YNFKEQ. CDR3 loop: CASSQSGTINTEAFF. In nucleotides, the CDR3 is TGTGCCAGCAGCCAGTCCGGGACAATCAACACTGAAGCTTTCTTT.

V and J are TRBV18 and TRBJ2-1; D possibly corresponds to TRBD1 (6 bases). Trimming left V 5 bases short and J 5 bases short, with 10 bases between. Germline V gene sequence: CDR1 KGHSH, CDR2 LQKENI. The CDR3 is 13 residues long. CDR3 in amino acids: CASSADRHNEQFF. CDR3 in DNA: TGTGCCAGCTCAGCAGACAGGCACAATGAGCAGTTCTTC.

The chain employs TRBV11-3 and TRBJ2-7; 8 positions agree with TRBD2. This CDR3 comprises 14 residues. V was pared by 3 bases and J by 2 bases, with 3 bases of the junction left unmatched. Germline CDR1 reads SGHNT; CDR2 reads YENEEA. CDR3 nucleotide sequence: TGTGCCAGCAGCTTGCGGGGGGCACCCTACGAGCAGTACTTC. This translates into CASSLRGAPYEQYF.

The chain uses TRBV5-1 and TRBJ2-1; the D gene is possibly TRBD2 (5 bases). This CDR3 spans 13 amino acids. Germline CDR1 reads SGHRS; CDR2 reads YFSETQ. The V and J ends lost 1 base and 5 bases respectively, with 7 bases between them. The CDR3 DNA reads TGCGCCAGCAGCTTGTTGAGGGACAATGAGCAGTTCTTC. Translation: CASSLLRDNEQFF.

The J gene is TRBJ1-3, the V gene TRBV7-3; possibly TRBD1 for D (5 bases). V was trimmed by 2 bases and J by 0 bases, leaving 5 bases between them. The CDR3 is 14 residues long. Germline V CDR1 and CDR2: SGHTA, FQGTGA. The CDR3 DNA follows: TGTGCCAGCAGCTTACAGGGCTCTGGAAACACCATATATTTT. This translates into CASSLQGSGNTIYF.